This T cell receptor beta chain was observed in a study of T cells in Graves' hyperthyroidism and ophthalmopathy. Study results and caveats: Before onset, ophthalmopathy was predicted by the model a median approximately 6.5 months earlier. Ophthalmopathy could be told apart from stable hyperthyroidism with a 13 V-J model.

Template material for amplifying TCR beta CDR3 regions consisted of RNA transcripts. A set of HTBI primers served as the primers for a first-round RT-PCR of the TCR CDR3. TCRdb independently ran MiXCR on the multiplex PCR reads; one entry per CDR3 protein. Of around 270,000 distinct CDR3 sequences listed, roughly 20% are singletons. Patients were excluded for uncontrolled infection, other autoimmune disease, pregnancy or lactation. Trimming stripped 0 bases from V and 0 bases from J, with 7 bases between. This CDR3 spans 15 amino acids. Germline V lookup: CDR1 SGHRS, CDR2 YFSETQ. This clonotype was detected ten times or more. The antigen remains undetermined.

The sample comprised blood. The gene calls are TRBV5-1 and TRBJ2-1, with D tentatively TRBD2 (5 bases). The receptor comes from a man aged 45-65 years with Graves' ophthalmopathy. DNA for the CDR3: TGCGCCAGCAGCTTGGTTAGCGCCTCCTACAATGAGCAGTTCTTC. Protein product: CASSLVSASYNEQFF.